Sequencing of this TCR beta chain was carried out in a study of T-cell reconstitution after alpha-beta-depleted transplantation in children. This clonotype was seen many times. Its antigen is not identified. The CDR3 is 16 residues long. CDR1 is MNHEY and CDR2 is SVGEGT in the germline V gene. Trimming pared 7 bases from V and 2 bases from J, leaving 18 bases between. Study results and caveats: Recipient T cells and thymic progenitors that survived were the source of the high TCRbeta diversity seen at day 60 in some patients. About two months after transplant, alpha-beta T cells reportedly came from several hundred expanded graft clones. One year after transplant, T-cell counts and diversity came mostly from newly produced T cells.

This sample's TCRbeta library carried unique molecular identifier barcodes. Using its own MiXCR run on the PCR reads, TCRdb lists one record per CDR3 protein. The sample lists 140,000 to 150,000 distinct CDR3 sequences; about 8.8% were seen once. The sequences come from PBMCs, mostly from graft donor cells, collected 180 days after TCRalphabeta/CD19-depleted stem cell transplant. This sequence joins TRBV6-2 or TRBV6-3 and TRBJ1-3; D call uncertain. The sequence came from a female patient between 2 and 15 years old who had a stem cell transplant for congenital amegakaryocytic thrombocytopenia, so the T cells may come from the graft donor. The DNA of the CDR3 is TGTGCCAGCACGTTCGATACCCGGGGTCCTGGAAACACCATATATTTT. This encodes CASTFDTRGPGNTIYF.